This T cell receptor beta chain was documented in a study of Graves' ophthalmopathy and Graves' hyperthyroidism (dated by TCRdb to about 2018). In the study overall: Hyperthyroidism was defined as stable when no progression to ophthalmopathy occurred within 18 months of follow-up. The study used TCR beta repertoire signatures to distinguish Graves' ophthalmopathy from Graves' hyperthyroidism and to predict progression to ophthalmopathy. In total, 135 blood samples were TCR-sequenced: approximately 42 ophthalmopathy, roughly 77 hyperthyroidism and some 17 hyperthyroidism-to-ophthalmopathy patients. To explore V-J signatures that separate ophthalmopathy from hyperthyroidism, a discovery set of about 98 patients was enrolled, consisting of roughly 45 with ophthalmopathy and some 59 with stable hyperthyroidism. For independent validation, a separate cohort was made up of approximately 18 hyperthyroidism patients plus 17 patients who later progressed from hyperthyroidism to ophthalmopathy. In more than 5 hyperthyroidism patients, the T-cell repertoire of thyroid tissue was compared with the T-cell repertoire of blood. Following sample collection, hyperthyroidism patients were given methimazole at a starting dose of 30 mg daily, and ophthalmopathy patients were given high-dose intravenous methylprednisolone. The research as a whole found: Among expanded thyroid clonotypes with frequency above 0.001, most also showed up in blood, which suggests that blood repertoires may reflect the thyroid immune response. Ophthalmopathy was separated from stable hyperthyroidism by the 13-signature model with roughly 87% sensitivity and just under 84% specificity in cross-validation and with 80%/75% in the test set. Sample size was not predetermined statistically, and investigators were not blinded to group allocation. In validation, the model predicted ophthalmopathy progression with about 71% sensitivity and approximately 72% specificity; some 13 predicted patients were CT-confirmed with GO in a median of approximately six months.

TCR beta CDR3 regions were amplified from RNA transcripts for repertoire sequencing. HTBI primers and the Qiagen OneStep RT-PCR kit were used in a first-round RT-PCR, which was followed by a second-round multiplex PCR, size selection and purification. The libraries underwent paired-end sequencing with 100 bp reads on an Illumina HiSeq2000. In the authors' own workflow: SOAPnuke was used for read processing, and reads with adapters, uncalled bases, a mean Phred below 15, or no exact constant-primer or identifier match were discarded. High-quality paired reads were merged with COPE v1.2.5. Clonotypes were defined as unique nucleotide sequences and were aligned to IMGT TRB V, D and J references using MiTCR v1.1. Analysis was restricted to V-J combinations with a frequency above 0.0001, which covered 99.2% of repertoires. For each V-J combination, a TCR clonal expansion and chaos score was defined as F50 clonal expansion divided by the chaos observed in the TCRdist matrix. Welch's t-statistics and random forest were used to reduce the features to about twelve V-J combinations, which were then used as input to a naive Bayes classifier. Thyroid-blood repertoire similarity was quantified with the Morisita-Horn index. In TCRdb, the public reads were trimmed at Q25 with fastp and aligned with MiXCR, with productive beta chains retained. All rows with the same CDR3 protein become a single entry with the most common DNA and genes. The V and J calls come from TCRdb's annotation, not from the publication. Within this sample are roughly 1.1 million distinct CDR3 sequences, with 35% to 40% of them counted one time only. The leading ten clones occupy around 10% of the sample.

The junction carries 22 bases between V and J, which are trimmed by 8 bases and 6 bases respectively. From cysteine to phenylalanine, the CDR3 is 15 amino acids long. CDR3 DNA is the only sequence kept; it has 45 bases, read in frame from the first base. This clonotype was found many times. No antigen is known for it. Within one base of it there is no much larger clone, and no base qualities were kept. Hyperthyroidism patients were newly diagnosed, were aged 18 to 65 years, and had a disease duration under 2 months. Patients with other autoimmune diseases, uncontrolled infections, pregnancy or lactation were excluded from the study. Clinical symptoms, serum thyroxine, TRAb, thyroid ultrasound and orbital computed tomography formed the basis of the diagnosis. Total RNA was extracted with Trizol reagent and quality-checked on an Agilent 2100 Bioanalyzer.

The chain uses TRBV12-3 or TRBV12-4 and TRBJ1-1; 5 matching bases give a weak D call of TRBD1. Sample: peripheral blood or thyroid tissue (not recorded which). This sequence was found in an adult man with Graves' hyperthyroidism. The CDR3 in this case is CASGSGGLGESEAFF. In nucleotides, the sequence is TGTGCCAGCGGGTCAGGTGGGCTGGGGGAATCTGAAGCTTTCTTT.